This T cell receptor (beta chain) was identified in a study of blood T cells in healthy people across ages. PCR was performed a second time for roughly 7 to 12 cycles using a sample-barcoded 5' primer and a J-beta primer mix. TCRdb ran MiXCR on the 5' RACE reads and lists one entry per CDR3 protein. The sample consists of 700,000 to 800,000 distinct CDR3 sequences, approximately 39% of them appearing once. This clonotype was counted at least ten times. Healthy Caucasians from Russia aged roughly 6 to 90 served as donors. Sequencing input: blood. The clonotype originates from a woman in her sixties or seventies in good health.

The CDR3 sequence: CGAKGGSSYNEQFF. The CDR3 DNA follows: TGCGGCGCGAAAGGCGGGAGCTCCTACAATGAGCAGTTCTTC. V and J are TRBV29-1 and TRBJ2-1, with 7 bases lining up with TRBD2. The CDR3 has 14 residues. The germline V gene encodes CDR1 SQVTM and CDR2 ANQGSEA.